This entry describes one T cell receptor beta chain. Its antigen is not identified. Germline CDR1 SQVTM, CDR2 ANQGSEA. V was pared by 4 bases and J by 7 bases, with 11 bases between. The CDR3 extends over 12 amino acids. This record belongs to a study of CD8+ T cells in alopecia areata. At the level of the study: Treated patients received oral tofacitinib, 5 to 10 mg twice daily. After 6 to 18 months of tofacitinib, follow-up continued 6 months off drug.

Sequencing used cDNA as its template, made by extracting RNA and reverse transcribing it. The protocol was immunoSEQ multiplex PCR, while the TCRdb copy is restricted to in-frame clones and leaves out a portion. The sample has some 180,000 clones; approximately 62% are singletons. Collection of lesional scalp punch biopsies and peripheral blood was performed in alopecia areata patients. The study's findings and limits: Compared with normal scalp, lesional scalp had higher clonality and more expanded CD8+ clones.

This sequence joins TRBV29-1 and TRBJ1-5, with D unresolved. The clonotype was recovered from a human donor with alopecia areata. The sample consisted of CD4+ T cells sorted from blood, taken at week 0. The DNA for the CDR3 is TGCAGCGTTGGGGCCCTGAACCAGCCCCAGCATTTT. It specifies CSVGALNQPQHF.